The T cell receptor beta chain under discussion was sequenced for a study of early T cells in non-severe SARS-CoV-2 infection. By its share, this clonotype is medium-sized (0.01 to 0.1%). Antigen: not known. Points from the study as a whole: The study's VDJdb matching favored anti-spike CD8 responses and missed private and CD4 specificities.

Molecules of cDNA were individually given unique molecular identifiers that were attached to them. Via MiXCR, TCRdb re-called the 5' RACE reads, giving one row per CDR3 protein. The sample has some 91,000 distinct CDR3 sequences, around 10% seen once. The germline V gene encodes CDR1 SGDLS and CDR2 YYNGEE. The CDR3 has 14 residues. Trimming stripped 0 bases from V and 3 bases from J, with 9 bases between. V and J are TRBV9 and TRBJ1-1, with unresolved D. The sequence came from an adult who was a healthcare worker with PCR-confirmed SARS-CoV-2 infection or an uninfected control (not recorded which). The specimen comprised whole blood, sampled at baseline. The CDR3 DNA reads as TGTGCCAGCAGCGTAGCTGACGCGGACACTGAAGCTTTCTTT. Amino acids: CASSVADADTEAFF.